This T cell receptor beta chain was found in a study of OX40 agonist ivuxolimab in advanced cancers. At the level of the study: The group had a mean age of around 60 years, ranged from 23 to 79, and was around 82% male. Of the patients, three showed partial responses, one with hepatocellular carcinoma and two with cutaneous melanoma.

Using immunoSEQ multiplex PCR, the repertoire was profiled, and TCRdb retains in-frame clones only, with some absent. Of approximately 37,000 clones in the sample, around 83% were seen once. Any history of autoimmune disease or systemic immunosuppression disqualified patients. Per the germline V gene, CDR1 is SGHAT and CDR2 is FQNNGV. Germline trimming cut 5 bases from V and 0 bases from J; bases unmatched to any gene: 12. The CDR3 contains 19 residues. Worth noting for this clone: Its antigen is not identified.

Study-wide results and limits: Antigen targets of the expanded peripheral T cells went undetermined.

Sequences were derived from CD4+ or CD8+ T cells sorted from blood, sampled in a trial of the OX40 agonist ivuxolimab. V usage is TRBV11-2 and J usage is TRBJ2-1, with 11 bases lining up with TRBD2. The origin of this receptor is an adult with an advanced solid tumor such as melanoma, head and neck, liver or kidney cancer. CDR3 amino acids: CASSRPGLAVGDSYNEQFF. The CDR3 bases are TGTGCCAGCAGCCGGCCGGGACTAGCGGTAGGGGACTCCTACAATGAGCAGTTCTTC.